The sequence of this T cell receptor (beta chain) was determined in a study of blood T cell repertoires in COVID-19. Original handling: Scientists estimated how many nucleated cells there were by amplifying reference gene primers. Profiled with immunoSEQ multiplex PCR; TCRdb holds only in-frame clones, not every one. Clonal size and the V and J genes are those of that table, whereas D and trimming came from the DNA. The table has hundreds of thousands of clones, over 75% seen once. The specimen sequenced was PBMCs or T cells enriched from blood (not recorded which). The TCR comes from a man aged 18 to 30 who had recovered from COVID-19.

The CDR3 loop is CASNPTGTYNQPQHF. Written as DNA, the CDR3 is TGTGCCAGTAATCCGACAGGTACCTACAATCAGCCCCAGCATTTT. The chain couples TRBV19 to TRBJ1-5; tentative D call: TRBD1 (6 bases). The CDR3 is 15 residues long. Germline assignment: CDR1 LNHDA and CDR2 SQIVND (reference sequence). V lost 7 bases to trimming and J lost 3 bases, with 16 bases between them.